These 10 T cell receptor beta chains came from one sample sequenced in a study of cytomegalovirus exposure and HLA in healthy donors. With 60 Vbeta and 13 Jbeta primers, the PCR was carried out. TCRdb keeps only in-frame clones here, not all; method: immunoSEQ multiplex PCR. Found here are 45,000 to 60,000 clones, around 70% of them singletons; the top ten hold around 10%. The specimen sequenced was PBMCs. The receptor source for this set is a woman in her 50s in good health and CMV-seronegative.

The chain employs TRBV18 and TRBJ1-5; D is uncertain. Trimming pared 2 bases from V and 1 base from J, leaving 9 bases between. CDR1 and CDR2 from the germline V gene are KGHSH and LQKENI. The CDR3 has 15 residues. DNA of the CDR3: TGTGCCAGCTCACCATTAGAGGGAAGCAATCAGCCCCAGCATTTT. It is translated as CASSPLEGSNQPQHF.

The CDR3: CASRGSAKETQYF. The CDR3 nucleotides read TGTGCCAGCAGGGGCTCGGCCAAAGAGACCCAGTACTTC. The chain couples TRBV28 to TRBJ2-5; no reliable D call. CDR1 and CDR2 (germline): MDHEN, SYDVKM. V lost 6 bases and J 3 bases, leaving 11 bases between the germline ends. This CDR3 contains 13 residues.

A single count supports this clone. V gene TRBV19 combines with J gene TRBJ2-2; the match to TRBD2 covers 8 bases. In germline, CDR1 is LNHDA, CDR2 SQIVND (reference sequence). The CDR3 is 17 amino acids. J lost 6 bases, V lost 6 bases, and 15 bases had no gene match. This CDR3 reads CASSLLPSGLIAGELFF. CDR3 in DNA: TGTGCCAGTAGCCTCCTGCCTAGCGGGTTGATCGCCGGGGAGCTGTTTTTT.

The chain carries TRBV5-1 and TRBJ2-5; D possibly corresponds to TRBD2 (6 bases). The CDR3 loop spans 17 amino acids. CDR1 SGHRS and CDR2 YFSETQ come from the germline V gene. Trimming removed 3 bases from V and 5 bases from J, with 23 bases in between. The CDR3 loop is CASSSGLLTLGTETQYF. DNA for the CDR3: TGCGCCAGCAGCTCGGGACTGCTGACCCTAGGTACGGAGACCCAGTACTTC.

Comments on this clone: This likely comes from a read error, as the CDR3 has no conserved phenylalanine or tryptophan at its end. This chain joins TRBV5-6 and TRBJ1-3; TRBD1 matches at 7 bases. V was pared by 2 bases and J by 4 bases, with 0 bases of the junction left unmatched. The CDR3 contains 13 residues. Germline CDR1 reads SGHDT; CDR2 reads YYEEEE. The CDR3 protein is CASSLQGGNTIYV. Written as DNA, the CDR3 is TGTGCCAGCAGCTTACAGGGGGGAAACACCATATATGTT.

V is TRBV30 and J is TRBJ1-1, with a weak D call TRBD1 (6 bases). The V and J ends lost 0 bases and 6 bases respectively, with 11 bases between them. This CDR3 spans 13 amino acids. Germline V gene lookup returns CDR1 GTSNPN and CDR2 SVGIG (reference sequence). This CDR3 is CAWSVQGVPEAFF. In nucleotides, the CDR3 is TGTGCCTGGAGTGTACAGGGTGTTCCTGAAGCTTTCTTT.

The chain carries TRBV10-3 and TRBJ2-7; 7 bases match TRBD1. The CDR3 totals 15 residues. Germline trimming cut 0 bases from V and 6 bases from J; bases unmatched to any gene: 8. CDR1 is ENHRY, CDR2 SYGVKD, per germline. CDR3 bases: TGTGCCATCAGTGAGTCCCCGGGGACAGAACGCGAGCAGTACTTC. It encodes CAISESPGTEREQYF.

CDR3 bases: TGTGCCAGCAGATCCCCCGACAGGGGTCGGTATGGCTACACCTTC. Amino acid sequence: CASRSPDRGRYGYTF. The chain carries TRBV28 and TRBJ1-2; 8 nucleotides align to TRBD1. The CDR3 totals 15 residues. Germline CDR1 MDHEN, CDR2 SYDVKM. Trimming removed 6 bases from V and 5 bases from J; junction bases left unmatched: 11.

The rearrangement links TRBV10-1 to TRBJ2-7; D might be TRBD2 (6 bases). CDR1 and CDR2 from the germline V gene are WNHNN and SYGVQD (reference sequence). There are 11 residues in the CDR3. V lost 11 bases and J 4 bases, leaving 12 bases between the germline ends. CDR3 DNA: TGCGCCCACCCTGGGAGGTACGAGCAGTACTTC. It encodes CAHPGRYEQYF.

This chain uses TRBV2 with TRBJ1-5, with 7 bases lining up with TRBD1. Germline V lookup: CDR1 SNHLY, CDR2 FYNNEI. The CDR3 length is 13 residues. V dropped 7 bases and J dropped 10; count of bases not matched to a gene: 10. The CDR3 nucleotides are TGTGCCAGCACAGACCAGGGGGTACTACCCCAGCATTTT. Its translation is CASTDQGVLPQHF.